The 24 T cell receptor beta chains listed next were all sequenced from one sample in a study of T cell repertoires in ileal Crohn's disease. Produced via immunoSEQ multiplex PCR; TCRdb's table is partial and in-frame only. Found here are about 6,500 clones, less than 75% of them singletons; the top ten hold roughly 20%. Source material: ileal tissue. These receptors all stem from an adult with Crohn's disease.

This chain uses TRBV19 with TRBJ1-1; 7 nucleotides align to TRBD1. Germline V gene lookup returns CDR1 LNHDA and CDR2 SQIVND (reference sequence). The CDR3 totals 15 residues. V lost 4 bases and J lost 0; bases outside the gene matches: 5. This CDR3 is CASSTQGQMNTEAFF. CDR3 DNA: TGTGCCAGTAGTACACAGGGACAGATGAACACTGAAGCTTTCTTT.

The chain couples TRBV5-6 to TRBJ2-7; no clear D. This CDR3 region has 15 residues. Per the germline V gene, CDR1 is SGHDT and CDR2 is YYEEEE. Trimming shortened V by 0 bases and J by 2 bases, and 12 bases separated the two germline ends. The CDR3 region is CASSLVPGNPYEQYF. The CDR3 nucleotides are TGTGCCAGCAGCTTGGTCCCAGGCAACCCCTACGAGCAGTACTTC.

The chain employs TRBV2 and TRBJ1-2; D perhaps matches TRBD1 (5 bases). The CDR3 is made up of 13 amino acids. Trimming shortened V by 6 bases and J by 2 bases, and 10 bases separated the two germline ends. From germline, CDR1 is SNHLY and CDR2 FYNNEI. CDR3 coding DNA: TGTGCCAGCAGAGGGGACTCCAACTATGGCTACACCTTC. Translating gives CASRGDSNYGYTF.

This clone has a handful of counts. V gene TRBV18 combines with J gene TRBJ2-3, with 8 bases identical to TRBD1. Trimming took 4 bases from V and 4 from J; bases not matched to a gene: 10. Germline V gene sequence: CDR1 KGHSH, CDR2 LQKENI. This CDR3 comprises 16 residues. The CDR3 loop reads CASSLSGGPSADTQYF. In DNA, the CDR3 is TGTGCCAGCTCACTTTCAGGGGGCCCGTCGGCAGATACGCAGTATTTT.

The chain has TRBV7-2 and TRBJ1-2, with D perhaps matching TRBD1 (6 bases). The V end lost 0 bases, the J end lost 2 bases, and 7 bases lay between the germline ends. The CDR3 covers 14 residues. Germline V gives CDR1 SGHTA, CDR2 FQGNSA. The CDR3 region is CASSLARGNYGYTF. The CDR3 nucleotides are TGTGCCAGCAGCTTAGCGAGGGGGAACTATGGCTACACCTTC.

The chain combines TRBV4-1 with TRBJ2-7; D is undetermined. This CDR3 spans 14 amino acids. The ends were cut back, 1 base at V and 0 bases at J, with 7 bases in the middle. The germline V gene encodes CDR1 MGHRA and CDR2 YSYEKL. This CDR3 is CASSQGLSSYEQYF. As DNA, the CDR3 is TGCGCCAGCAGCCAAGGACTGAGCTCCTACGAGCAGTACTTC.

This chain connects TRBV11-3 to TRBJ1-2; D is undetermined. Germline V gene lookup returns CDR1 SGHNT and CDR2 YENEEA. This CDR3 has 12 amino acids. The V end was cut by 4 bases, the J end by 5 bases, with 8 bases between. The CDR3 nucleotides read TGTGCCAGCAGCTCATCAGTGTATGGCTACACCTTC. This codes for CASSSSVYGYTF.

The table lists this clone with a count of one. V is TRBV30 and J is TRBJ2-7; D gene uncertain. The CDR3 runs to 10 residues. Trimming pared 2 bases from V and 5 bases from J, leaving 4 bases between. The germline CDR1 and CDR2 sequences are GTSNPN and SVGIG (reference sequence). The chain's CDR3 is CAWSINEQYF. CDR3 sequence (DNA): TGTGCCTGGAGTATAAACGAGCAGTACTTC.

V usage is TRBV7-2 and J usage is TRBJ2-7, with 13 bases that match TRBD2. Germline trimming cut 2 bases from V and 3 bases from J; bases unmatched to any gene: 4. Per the germline V gene, CDR1 is SGHTA and CDR2 is FQGNSA. The CDR3 is 16 residues long. CDR3 nucleotides: TGTGCCAGCAGCTTAAGGACTAGCGGGGGTGTCTACGAGCAGTACTTC. This sequence encodes CASSLRTSGGVYEQYF.

J is TRBJ1-5 and V is TRBV7-9; D gene uncertain. This CDR3 is 13 amino acids long. The germline CDR1 and CDR2 sequences are SEHNR and FQNEAQ (reference sequence). The V and J ends lost 1 base and 5 bases respectively, with 6 bases between them. The CDR3 here is CASSLGEYQPQHF. The CDR3 DNA reads TGTGCCAGCAGCTTAGGGGAGTATCAGCCCCAGCATTTT.

Written as DNA, the CDR3 is TGTGCCAGCAGTTTAGAGGGTAACTATGGCTACACCTTC. This gives the protein CASSLEGNYGYTF. V is TRBV27 and J is TRBJ1-2; D gene unclear. The CDR3 contains 13 residues. V lost 2 bases and J lost 1, with 5 bases in between. Germline CDR1 is MNHEY and CDR2 is SMNVEV (reference sequence).

This chain connects TRBV18 to TRBJ2-3, with 8 positions matching TRBD2. This CDR3 spans 14 amino acids. Germline assignment: CDR1 KGHSH and CDR2 LQKENI. J was trimmed by 4 bases and V by 5 bases; bases with no gene match: 5. For the CDR3, the DNA is TGTGCCAGCTCAGAGGGACTAGTGCCAGATACGCAGTATTTT. Protein: CASSEGLVPDTQYF.

The CDR3 sequence is CASSLGGTSGSYEQYF. CDR3 DNA sequence: TGCGCCAGCAGCTTGGGGGGGACTAGCGGGTCCTACGAGCAGTACTTC. The chain employs TRBV5-1 and TRBJ2-7; TRBD2 agrees at 12 bases. CDR3 length: 16 amino acids. V gave up 0 bases and J gave up 1 base; unmatched junction bases: 2. Germline V gene lookup returns CDR1 SGHRS and CDR2 YFSETQ.

This chain links TRBV12-5 with TRBJ1-3, with D possibly matching TRBD1 (6 bases). CDR3 length equals 16 residues. In germline, CDR1 is LGHNT, CDR2 FRNRAP. Trimming took off 8 bases at V and 4 bases at J, with 21 bases between the two ends. This CDR3 reads CASSAHTGMGGNTIYF. The CDR3 coding sequence is TGTGCTAGTAGCGCTCATACAGGGATGGGAGGAAACACCATATATTTT.

CDR3 bases: TGTGCCAGCAGCCTACACTACTACGGTGAGCAGTTCTTC. Translating it yields CASSLHYYGEQFF. The chain links TRBV11-2 to TRBJ2-1, with unresolved D. V was pared by 5 bases and J by 9 bases, with 14 bases between. CDR1 and CDR2 from the germline V gene are SGHAT and FQNNGV. The CDR3 runs to 13 residues.

V is TRBV7-8 and J is TRBJ2-6, with D perhaps TRBD2 (6 bases). Looked up from germline, CDR1 is SGHVS and CDR2 is FQNEAQ. This CDR3 contains 17 residues. V was pared by 1 base and J by 0 bases, with 10 bases between. The CDR3 loop reads CASSLVAASSGANVLTF. The CDR3 DNA is TGTGCCAGCAGCTTAGTAGCGGCAAGCTCTGGGGCCAACGTCCTGACTTTC.

The chain carries TRBV7-2 and TRBJ1-6; 9 bases are a match to TRBD1. V lost 1 base to trimming and J lost 9 bases; unmatched junction nucleotides: 4. Germline loops: CDR1 SGHTA, CDR2 FQGNSA. This CDR3 is 15 amino acids long. The CDR3 nucleotides read TGTGCCAGCAGCTTAGGGCCGGACAGGGGTTCACCCCTCCACTTT. Its translation is CASSLGPDRGSPLHF.

The genes are TRBV6-5 and TRBJ1-1; D gene uncertain. The V end lost 8 bases, the J end lost 6 bases, and 16 bases lay between the germline ends. CDR3 size: 13 residues. Germline values: CDR1 MNHEY, CDR2 SVGAGI. The CDR3 coding sequence is TGTGCCAGCGTAACCGCGGGGATCTCTGAAGCTTTCTTT. Encoded protein: CASVTAGISEAFF.

This clone was counted between two and nine times. The CDR3 protein is CASNVPRDLKGIQYF. CDR3 coding DNA: TGTGCCAGCAATGTCCCCCGGGACTTAAAAGGAATTCAGTACTTC. V usage is TRBV2 and J usage is TRBJ2-4; perhaps TRBD2 as D (6 bases). The V gene lost 7 bases and the J gene lost 10 bases, with 23 bases spanning the gap. The CDR3 contains 15 residues. Germline V gene sequence: CDR1 SNHLY, CDR2 FYNNEI.

This clone has more than one count but fewer than ten. The J gene is TRBJ2-1, the V gene TRBV10-1; 8 bases align to TRBD2. The trim removed 3 bases at V and 0 bases at J, leaving 1 base unmatched. The V gene's germline CDR1 is WNHNN and CDR2 SYGVQD (reference sequence). CDR3 length equals 15 residues. CDR3 sequence: CASSEGTSSYNEQFF. CDR3 bases: TGCGCCAGCAGTGAAGGGACTAGCTCCTACAATGAGCAGTTCTTC.

The V and J genes are TRBV30 and TRBJ2-7; TRBD2 matches at 7 bases. The CDR3 contains 11 residues. CDR1 is GTSNPN and CDR2 is SVGIG in the germline V gene (reference sequence). The J segment lost 3 bases and the V segment lost 5 bases, leaving 1 base of the junction unmatched. CDR3 DNA sequence: TGTGCCTGGGGGGAGGGCTACGAGCAGTACTTC. The encoded protein is CAWGEGYEQYF. The full variable domain, completed using reference TRBV30 and TRBJ2-7, is SQTIHQWPATLVQPVGSPLSLECTVEGTSNPNLYWYRQAAGRGLQLLFYSVGIGQISSEVPQNLSASRPQDRQFILSSKKLLLSDSGFYLCAWGEGYEQYFGPGTRLTVT.

The J gene is TRBJ2-6, the V gene TRBV2, with 10 bases that match TRBD1. Germline assignment: CDR1 SNHLY and CDR2 FYNNEI. The CDR3 is 15 residues long. V shed 8 bases, J shed 4 bases, and the junction held 5 bases outside the gene matches. The CDR3 here is CASLDRGHGANVLTF. CDR3 sequence (DNA): TGTGCCAGCCTTGACAGGGGGCACGGGGCCAACGTCCTGACTTTC.

The V and J genes are TRBV7-9 and TRBJ2-5; TRBD2 might be the D (5 bases). Germline CDR1 is SEHNR and CDR2 is FQNEAQ (reference sequence). The CDR3 consists of 14 residues. V was shortened by 5 bases and J by 5 bases, with 15 bases between the two germline ends. Written as DNA, the CDR3 is TGTGCCAGCAGCCTAAGCGGAAGAGTGGAGACCCAGTACTTC. Protein: CASSLSGRVETQYF.

V usage is TRBV5-4 and J usage is TRBJ1-6; 9 nucleotides line up with TRBD1. The CDR3 spans 15 residues. Germline loops: CDR1 SGHNT, CDR2 YYREEE (reference sequence). V shed 9 bases and J 7 bases; nucleotides not matched to a gene: 11. The CDR3 DNA reads TGTGCCATCCGGACAGGGACAGGGAACAATTCACCCCTCCACTTT. Residues: CAIRTGTGNNSPLHF.